This entry features one T cell receptor beta chain sequence. This entry comes from a study of CD8 T cells in ankylosing spondylitis. TCRdb itself ran the 5' RACE reads through MiXCR, one entry per CDR3 protein. The sample lists around 39,000 distinct CDR3 sequences, approximately 17% seen once, with about 45% in the top ten. The length of the CDR3 is 13 residues. V gave up 3 bases and J gave up 10 bases, with 12 bases separating them. CDR1 and CDR2 (germline): MDHEN, SYDVKM. The receptor was derived from a male donor with ankylosing spondylitis or in good health (not recorded which). Sequences were obtained from blood. This sequence joins TRBV28 and TRBJ1-4, with D unresolved. This CDR3 reads CASSLVEPPKLFF. The CDR3 bases are TGTGCCAGCAGTTTGGTTGAGCCCCCAAAACTGTTTTTT.